This T cell receptor beta chain was sequenced for a study of post-analysis software for immune sequencing data. Looking at the study overall: Relapsing-remitting, secondary progressive and progressive-relapsing courses of multiple sclerosis were included. Study outcomes and limitations: Patients showed TRBV5-6, TRBV5-1 and TRBV20-1 among about five TRBV segments more frequent than in controls.

The CDR3 loop spans 11 amino acids. V was trimmed by 7 bases and J by 6 bases, leaving 11 bases between them. The germline V gene has CDR1 SQVTM and CDR2 ANQGSEA. The library was made from cDNA and included unique molecular identifiers. A single record per CDR3 protein comes from TCRdb applying MiXCR to the PCR reads. The sample has a few hundred thousand distinct CDR3 sequences; about a third are singletons. This clonotype was seen a handful of times. The antigen is unknown. Sequencing used blood. The chain links TRBV29-1 to TRBJ2-3, with D hard to call. The TCR comes from a girl aged 10-17 years with multiple sclerosis. The DNA for the CDR3 is TGCAGCGCCAGACGGTGGGATACGCAGTATTTT. Protein: CSARRWDTQYF.